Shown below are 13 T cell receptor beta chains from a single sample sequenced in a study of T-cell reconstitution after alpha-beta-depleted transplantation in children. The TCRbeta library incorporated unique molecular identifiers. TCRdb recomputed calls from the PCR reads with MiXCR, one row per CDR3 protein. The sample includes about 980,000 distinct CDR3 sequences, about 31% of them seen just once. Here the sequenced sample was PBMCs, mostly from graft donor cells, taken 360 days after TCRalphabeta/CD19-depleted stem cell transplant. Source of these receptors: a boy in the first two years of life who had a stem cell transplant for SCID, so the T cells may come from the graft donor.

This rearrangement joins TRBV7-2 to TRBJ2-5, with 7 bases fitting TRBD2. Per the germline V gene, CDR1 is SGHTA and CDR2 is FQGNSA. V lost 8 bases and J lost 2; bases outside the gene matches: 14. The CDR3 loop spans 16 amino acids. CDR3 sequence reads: CASGSGGLKDQETQYF. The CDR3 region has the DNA TGTGCCAGCGGCTCGGGGGGACTTAAGGATCAAGAGACCCAGTACTTC.

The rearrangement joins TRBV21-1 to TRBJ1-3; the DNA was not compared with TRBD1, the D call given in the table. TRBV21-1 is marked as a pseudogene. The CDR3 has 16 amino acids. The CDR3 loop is CASSPKRGASGNTIFF. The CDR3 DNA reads TGTGCCAGCAGTCCTAAACGTGGGGCCTCTGGAAACACCATATTTTTT.

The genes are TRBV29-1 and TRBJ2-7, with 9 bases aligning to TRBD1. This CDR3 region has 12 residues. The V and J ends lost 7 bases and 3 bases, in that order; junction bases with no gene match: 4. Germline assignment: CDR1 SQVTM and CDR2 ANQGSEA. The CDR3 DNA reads TGCAGCGGGGGGACAGGGTACTACGAGCAGTACTTC. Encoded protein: CSGGTGYYEQYF.

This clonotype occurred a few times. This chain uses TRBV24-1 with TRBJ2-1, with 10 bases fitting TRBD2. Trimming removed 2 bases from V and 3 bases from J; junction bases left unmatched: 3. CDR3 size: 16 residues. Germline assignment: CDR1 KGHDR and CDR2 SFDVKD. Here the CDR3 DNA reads TGTGCCACCAGTGATTCTAGCGGGGGTGACTACAATGAGCAGTTCTTC. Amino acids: CATSDSSGGDYNEQFF.

The CDR3 sequence is CASSLRTSGGYEQFF. CDR3 coding DNA: TGTGCCAGCAGTCTGAGGACTAGCGGGGGCTATGAGCAGTTCTTC. The chain is built from TRBV7-2 and TRBJ2-1; TRBD2 matches 13 bases. The junction had 7 bases not matched to a gene; V was cut back by 6 bases and J by 8 bases. The V gene's germline CDR1 is SGHTA and CDR2 FQGNSA. The CDR3 is 15 amino acids.

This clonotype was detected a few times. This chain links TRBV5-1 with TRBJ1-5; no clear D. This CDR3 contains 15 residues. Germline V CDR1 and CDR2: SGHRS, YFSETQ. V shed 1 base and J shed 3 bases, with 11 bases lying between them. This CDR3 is CASSLTGHPNQPQHF. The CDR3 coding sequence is TGCGCCAGCAGCTTGACGGGCCACCCCAATCAGCCCCAGCATTTT.

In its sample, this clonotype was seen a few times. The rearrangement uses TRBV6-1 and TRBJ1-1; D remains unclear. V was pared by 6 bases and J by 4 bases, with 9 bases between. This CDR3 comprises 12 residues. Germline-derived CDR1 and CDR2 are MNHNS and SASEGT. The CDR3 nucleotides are TGTGCCAGCAGGGCGTCGTCCACTGAAGCTTTCTTT. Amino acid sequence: CASRASSTEAFF.

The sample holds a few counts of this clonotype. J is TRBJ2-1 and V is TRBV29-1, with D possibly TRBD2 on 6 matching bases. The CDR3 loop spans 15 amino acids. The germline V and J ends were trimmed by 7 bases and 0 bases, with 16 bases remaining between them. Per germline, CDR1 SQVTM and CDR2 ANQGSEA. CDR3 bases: TGCAGCGCCGGGAGCGGACCAATCTCCTACAATGAGCAGTTCTTC. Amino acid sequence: CSAGSGPISYNEQFF.

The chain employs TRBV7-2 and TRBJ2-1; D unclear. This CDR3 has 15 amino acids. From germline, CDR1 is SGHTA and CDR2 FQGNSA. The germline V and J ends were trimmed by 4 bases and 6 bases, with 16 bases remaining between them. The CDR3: CASSSGAVAGNEQFF. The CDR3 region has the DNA TGTGCCAGCAGCTCGGGCGCCGTAGCTGGCAATGAGCAGTTCTTC.

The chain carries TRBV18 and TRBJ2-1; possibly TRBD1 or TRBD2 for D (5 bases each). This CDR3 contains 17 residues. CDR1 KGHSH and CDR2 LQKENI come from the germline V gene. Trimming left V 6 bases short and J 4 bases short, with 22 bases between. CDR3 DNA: TGTGCCAGCTCTTACCCCCGGGACCCTCCACCGTACAATGAGCAGTTCTTC. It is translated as CASSYPRDPPPYNEQFF.

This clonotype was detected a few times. CDR3 region: CAWSVKDTQYF. CDR3 coding DNA: TGTGCCTGGAGTGTGAAAGATACGCAGTATTTT. The chain links TRBV30 to TRBJ2-3; D remains unclear. This CDR3 contains 11 residues. From germline, CDR1 is GTSNPN and CDR2 SVGIG (reference sequence). The ends were cut back, 0 bases at V and 5 bases at J, with 3 bases in the middle.

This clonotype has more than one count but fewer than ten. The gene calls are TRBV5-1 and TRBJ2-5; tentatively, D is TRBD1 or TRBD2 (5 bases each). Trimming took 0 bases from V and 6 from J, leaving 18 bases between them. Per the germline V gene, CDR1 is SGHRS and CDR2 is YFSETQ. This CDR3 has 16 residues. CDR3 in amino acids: CASSLDLARGGQTQYF. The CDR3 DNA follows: TGCGCCAGCAGCTTGGACCTAGCAAGGGGTGGACAGACCCAGTACTTC.

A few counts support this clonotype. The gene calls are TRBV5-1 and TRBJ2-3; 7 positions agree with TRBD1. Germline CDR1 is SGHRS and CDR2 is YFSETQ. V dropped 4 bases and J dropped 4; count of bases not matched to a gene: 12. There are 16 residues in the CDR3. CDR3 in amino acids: CASSHSLTGRPDTQYF. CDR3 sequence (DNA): TGCGCCAGCAGCCACTCCCTGACAGGGCGTCCAGATACGCAGTATTTT.